The rows below give T cell receptor beta chains drawn from one sample of a study of T cells in localized non-small cell lung cancer. The method was immunoSEQ multiplex PCR; TCRdb's version includes in-frame clones alone and lacks a portion of them. This sample has about 30,000 clones, with around 89% found just once. This material consisted of peripheral blood, taken before any cancer treatment. The receptors originated from a female donor older than 55 with stage III squamous cell lung carcinoma. Each CDR3 is given with its conserved first and last residue. A D gene is named only where the DNA matches it firmly. Clone size, where shown, is once, few, many, or a class for clones that have expanded.

v_call	j_call	clone_size	d_call	cdr3_aa	cdr3_nt
TRBV7-9	TRBJ1-2	.	TRBD1	CASSPGQGAGGYTF	TGTGCCAGCAGCCCTGGACAGGGGGCGGGTGGCTACACCTTC
TRBV7-2	TRBJ1-5	.	.	CASSLNGVQPQHF	TGTGCCAGCAGCTTAAACGGAGTACAGCCCCAGCATTTT
TRBV6-5	TRBJ2-2	.	TRBD1	CATHKSTGGTGELFF	TGTGCCACCCATAAATCGACAGGGGGGACCGGGGAGCTGTTTTTT
TRBV7-9	TRBJ1-2	few	.	CASSLARQGDRGYTF	TGTGCCAGCAGCTTAGCGCGGCAGGGAGATAGGGGCTACACCTTC
TRBV29-1	TRBJ1-4	.	TRBD1	CSVRTGFNEKLFF	TGCAGCGTTAGGACAGGTTTTAATGAAAAACTGTTTTTT
TRBV9	TRBJ2-2	.	.	CASSVEGQDTGELFF	TGTGCCAGCAGCGTAGAGGGCCAGGACACCGGGGAGCTGTTTTTT
TRBV25-1	TRBJ2-1	once	.	CASSEGQGNNEQFF	TGTGCCAGCAGTGAAGGGCAGGGAAACAATGAGCAGTTCTTC
TRBV7-9	TRBJ2-1	.	TRBD2	CASSRGLAGGPKQFF	TGTGCCAGCAGCAGAGGACTAGCGGGGGGGCCCAAGCAGTTCTTC
TRBV5-4	TRBJ2-1	.	.	CASSWWSRSGNEQFF	TGTGCCAGCAGCTGGTGGAGCAGGTCTGGGAATGAGCAGTTCTTC
TRBV13	TRBJ2-1	.	.	CASSPRGEQFF	TGTGCCAGCAGCCCACGAGGGGAGCAGTTCTTC
TRBV2	TRBJ2-3	.	TRBD2	CASNPGGPTDTQYF	TGTGCCAGCAACCCGGGGGGGCCCACAGATACGCAGTATTTT
TRBV2	TRBJ2-1	.	.	CASRRGGPSYNEQFF	TGTGCCAGCAGGAGGGGGGGCCCCTCCTACAATGAGCAGTTCTTC
TRBV2	TRBJ2-5	.	TRBD2	CASSIRTSGEETQYF	TGTGCCAGCAGTATACGGACTAGCGGGGAAGAGACCCAGTACTTC
TRBV2	TRBJ1-5	.	TRBD1	CASRDPFTGVGNQPQHF	TGTGCCAGCAGGGACCCCTTCACAGGGGTCGGCAATCAGCCCCAGCATTTT
TRBV9	TRBJ1-1	.	.	CASSVGGGVNTEAFF	TGTGCCAGCAGCGTAGGAGGGGGAGTGAACACTGAAGCTTTCTTT
TRBV19	TRBJ2-7	.	TRBD1	CASSLRTGGHEQYF	TGTGCCAGTAGTCTACGGACAGGGGGTCACGAGCAGTACTTC
TRBV10-3	TRBJ1-2	.	.	CATKEGGPIYGYTF	TGTGCCACCAAAGAGGGGGGGCCGATCTATGGCTACACCTTC
TRBV28	TRBJ1-4	.	.	CASRSSGIEKLFF	TGTGCCAGCAGATCTTCTGGGATCGAAAAACTGTTTTTT
TRBV19	TRBJ1-4	.	.	CASSGGNNEKLFF	TGTGCCAGTAGTGGAGGAAATAATGAAAAACTGTTTTTT
TRBV6-4	TRBJ2-1	.	.	CASSDKGEDYNEQFF	TGTGCCAGCAGTGACAAGGGGGAGGACTACAATGAGCAGTTCTTC
TRBV28	TRBJ2-5	.	.	CASHRDNQETQYF	TGTGCCAGCCACCGGGACAACCAAGAGACCCAGTACTTC
TRBV4-2	TRBJ2-7	.	.	CASSQEDRGYEQYF	TGTGCCAGCAGCCAAGAGGACAGAGGCTACGAGCAGTACTTC
TRBV6-5	TRBJ1-6	.	.	CASSLEGLSYNSPLHF	TGTGCCAGCAGTTTGGAAGGCCTGTCCTATAATTCACCCCTCCACTTT
TRBV28	TRBJ1-2	.	TRBD1	CASSLGGQGGYGYTF	TGTGCCAGCAGTTTAGGGGGACAGGGGGGCTATGGCTACACCTTC
TRBV9	TRBJ2-7	few	.	CASSVGVGQEAYEQYF	TGTGCCAGCAGCGTAGGAGTGGGGCAGGAGGCCTACGAGCAGTACTTC
TRBV18	TRBJ1-1	.	.	CASSPQVGPGSEAFF	TGTGCCAGCTCACCCCAAGTCGGTCCAGGTAGTGAAGCTTTCTTT
TRBV29-1	TRBJ2-3	.	TRBD2	CSVVGASGGTDTQYF	TGCAGCGTTGTGGGGGCTAGCGGGGGCACAGATACGCAGTATTTT
TRBV15	TRBJ2-5	.	TRBD2	CATSRDGLAGALSETQYF	TGTGCCACCAGCAGAGACGGACTAGCGGGGGCCTTGAGTGAGACCCAGTACTTC
TRBV10-3	TRBJ1-1	.	TRBD1	CATRDRANTEAFF	TGTGCCACCCGGGACAGGGCGAACACTGAAGCTTTCTTT
TRBV10-3	TRBJ2-1	.	TRBD1	CAISEGRRTGSNNEQFF	TGTGCCATCAGTGAGGGGAGGCGGACAGGGTCCAACAATGAGCAGTTCTTC
TRBV6-5	TRBJ2-7	.	.	CASRELYEQYF	TGTGCCAGCAGAGAACTCTACGAGCAGTACTTC
TRBV2	TRBJ2-3	.	.	CATIGGLSPDTQYF	TGTGCCACAATAGGGGGTCTCAGTCCGGATACGCAGTATTTT